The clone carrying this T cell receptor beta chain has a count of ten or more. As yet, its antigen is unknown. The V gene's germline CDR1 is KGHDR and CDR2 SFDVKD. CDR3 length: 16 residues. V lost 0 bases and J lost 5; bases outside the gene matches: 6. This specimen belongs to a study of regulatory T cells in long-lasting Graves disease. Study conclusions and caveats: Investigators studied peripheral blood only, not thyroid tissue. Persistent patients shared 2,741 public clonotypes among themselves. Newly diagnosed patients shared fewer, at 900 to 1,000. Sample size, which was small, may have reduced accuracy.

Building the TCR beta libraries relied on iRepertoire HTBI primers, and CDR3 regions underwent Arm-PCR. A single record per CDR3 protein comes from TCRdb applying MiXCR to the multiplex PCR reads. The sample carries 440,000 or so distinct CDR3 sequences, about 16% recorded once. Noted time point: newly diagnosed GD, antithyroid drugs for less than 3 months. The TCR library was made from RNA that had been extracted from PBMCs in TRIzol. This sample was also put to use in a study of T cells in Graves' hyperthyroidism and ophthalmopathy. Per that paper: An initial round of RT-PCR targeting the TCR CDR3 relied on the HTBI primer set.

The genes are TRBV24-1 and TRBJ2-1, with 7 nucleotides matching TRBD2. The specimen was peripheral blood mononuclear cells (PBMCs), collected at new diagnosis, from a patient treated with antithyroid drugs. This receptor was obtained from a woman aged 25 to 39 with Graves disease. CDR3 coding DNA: TGTGCCACCAGTGATTTGGCGGGAGTGGGGAACAATGAGCAGTTCTTC. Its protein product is CATSDLAGVGNNEQFF.